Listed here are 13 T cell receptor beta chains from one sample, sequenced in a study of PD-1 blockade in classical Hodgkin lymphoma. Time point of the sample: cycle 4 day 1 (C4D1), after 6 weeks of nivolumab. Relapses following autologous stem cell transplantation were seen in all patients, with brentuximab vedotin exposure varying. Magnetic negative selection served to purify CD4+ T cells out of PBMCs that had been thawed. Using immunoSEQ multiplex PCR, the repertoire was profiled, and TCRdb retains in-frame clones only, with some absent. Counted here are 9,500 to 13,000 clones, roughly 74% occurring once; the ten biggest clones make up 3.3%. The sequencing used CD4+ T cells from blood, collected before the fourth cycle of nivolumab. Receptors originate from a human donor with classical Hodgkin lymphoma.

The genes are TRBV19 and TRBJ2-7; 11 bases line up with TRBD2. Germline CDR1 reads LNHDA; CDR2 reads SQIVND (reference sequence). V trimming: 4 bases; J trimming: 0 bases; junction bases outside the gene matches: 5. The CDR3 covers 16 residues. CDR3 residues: CASSRLAGGNSYEQYF. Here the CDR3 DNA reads TGTGCCAGTAGTAGATTAGCGGGAGGGAACTCCTACGAGCAGTACTTC.

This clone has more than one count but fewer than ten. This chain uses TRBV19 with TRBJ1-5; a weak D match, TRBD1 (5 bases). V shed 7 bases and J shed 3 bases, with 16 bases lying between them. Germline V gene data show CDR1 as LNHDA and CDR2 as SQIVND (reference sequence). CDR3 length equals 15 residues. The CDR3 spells CASKLSGVVNQPQHF. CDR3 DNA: TGTGCCAGTAAACTATCGGGGGTAGTCAATCAGCCCCAGCATTTT. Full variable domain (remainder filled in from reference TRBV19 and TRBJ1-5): DGGITQSPKYLFRKEGQNVTLSCEQNLNHDAMYWYRQDPGQGLRLIYYSQIVNDFQKGDIAEGYSVSREKKESFPLTVTSAQKNPTAFYLCASKLSGVVNQPQHFGDGTRLSIL.

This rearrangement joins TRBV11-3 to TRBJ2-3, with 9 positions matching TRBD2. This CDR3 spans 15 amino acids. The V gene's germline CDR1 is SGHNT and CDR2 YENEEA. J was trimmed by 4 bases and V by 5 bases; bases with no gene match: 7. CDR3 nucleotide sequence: TGTGCCAGCAGCATTAGCGGGAGTAGACCAGATACGCAGTATTTT. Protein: CASSISGSRPDTQYF. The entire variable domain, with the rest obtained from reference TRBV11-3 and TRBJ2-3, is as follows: EAGVVQSPRYKIIEKKQPVAFWCNPISGHNTLYWYLQNLGQGPELLIRYENEEAVDDSQLPKDRFSAERLKGVDSTLKIQPAELGDSAVYLCASSISGSRPDTQYFGPGTRLTVL.

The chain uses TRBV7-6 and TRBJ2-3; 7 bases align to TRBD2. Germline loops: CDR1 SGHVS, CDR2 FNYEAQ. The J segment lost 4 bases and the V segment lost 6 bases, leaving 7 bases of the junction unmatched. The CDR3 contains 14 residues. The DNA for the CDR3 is TGTGCCAGCAGTAAGAGGGAGGGCCCAGATACGCAGTATTTT. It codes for CASSKREGPDTQYF.

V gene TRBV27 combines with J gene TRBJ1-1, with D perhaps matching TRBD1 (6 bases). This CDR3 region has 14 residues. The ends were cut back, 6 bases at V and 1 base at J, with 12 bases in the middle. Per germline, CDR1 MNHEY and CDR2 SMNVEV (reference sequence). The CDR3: CASRNYRENTEAFF. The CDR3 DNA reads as TGTGCCAGCAGGAACTACAGGGAGAACACTGAAGCTTTCTTT.

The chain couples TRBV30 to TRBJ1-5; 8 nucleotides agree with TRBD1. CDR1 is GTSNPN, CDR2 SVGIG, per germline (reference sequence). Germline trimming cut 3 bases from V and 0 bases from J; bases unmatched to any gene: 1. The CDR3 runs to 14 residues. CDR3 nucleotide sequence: TGTGCCTGGAGGGGACAGGCTAGCAATCAGCCCCAGCATTTT. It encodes CAWRGQASNQPQHF.

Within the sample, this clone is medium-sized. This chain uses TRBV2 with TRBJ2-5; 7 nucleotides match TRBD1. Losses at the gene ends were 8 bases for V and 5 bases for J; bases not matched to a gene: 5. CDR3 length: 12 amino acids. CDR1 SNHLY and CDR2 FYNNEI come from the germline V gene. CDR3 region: CASCLDRETQYF. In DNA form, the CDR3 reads TGTGCCAGCTGCTTGGACAGGGAGACCCAGTACTTC.

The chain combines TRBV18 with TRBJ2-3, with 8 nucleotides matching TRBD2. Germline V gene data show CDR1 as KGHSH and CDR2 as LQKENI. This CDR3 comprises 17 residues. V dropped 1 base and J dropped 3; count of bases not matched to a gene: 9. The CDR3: CASSPRGLSGITDTQYF. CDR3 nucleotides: TGTGCCAGCTCACCACGTGGGCTTAGCGGGATAACAGATACGCAGTATTTT.

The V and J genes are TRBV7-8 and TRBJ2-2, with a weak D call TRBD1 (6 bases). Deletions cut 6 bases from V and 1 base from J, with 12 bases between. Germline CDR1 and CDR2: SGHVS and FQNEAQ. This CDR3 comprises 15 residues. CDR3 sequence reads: CASRNPGQNTGELFF. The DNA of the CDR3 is TGTGCCAGCAGAAATCCGGGACAGAACACCGGGGAGCTGTTTTTT.

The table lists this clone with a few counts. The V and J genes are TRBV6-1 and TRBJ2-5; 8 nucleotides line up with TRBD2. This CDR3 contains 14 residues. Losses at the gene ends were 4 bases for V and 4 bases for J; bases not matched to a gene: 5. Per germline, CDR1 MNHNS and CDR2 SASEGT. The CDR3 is CASSGAGVGETQYF. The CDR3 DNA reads TGTGCCAGCAGTGGAGCGGGAGTAGGAGAGACCCAGTACTTC.

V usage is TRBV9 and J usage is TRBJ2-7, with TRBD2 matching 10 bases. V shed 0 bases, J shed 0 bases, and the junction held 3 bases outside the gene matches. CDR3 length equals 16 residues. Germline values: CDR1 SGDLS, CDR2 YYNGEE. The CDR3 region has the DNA TGTGCCAGCAGCGTAGGTCCTAGCGGGAGCTCCTACGAGCAGTACTTC. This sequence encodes CASSVGPSGSSYEQYF.

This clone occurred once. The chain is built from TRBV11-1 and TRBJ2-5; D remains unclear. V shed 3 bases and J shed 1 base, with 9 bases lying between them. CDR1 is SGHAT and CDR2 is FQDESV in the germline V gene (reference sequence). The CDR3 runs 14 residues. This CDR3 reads CASSFGMLQETQYF. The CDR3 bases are TGTGCCAGCAGCTTCGGTATGCTCCAAGAGACCCAGTACTTC.

The CDR3 is CASSRTATNTEAFF. CDR3 DNA: TGTGCCAGCTCGCGTACAGCTACGAACACTGAAGCTTTCTTT. This chain connects TRBV18 to TRBJ1-1, with no clear D. In germline, CDR1 is KGHSH, CDR2 LQKENI. Trimming shortened V by 6 bases and J by 1 base, and 12 bases separated the two germline ends. This CDR3 spans 14 amino acids.